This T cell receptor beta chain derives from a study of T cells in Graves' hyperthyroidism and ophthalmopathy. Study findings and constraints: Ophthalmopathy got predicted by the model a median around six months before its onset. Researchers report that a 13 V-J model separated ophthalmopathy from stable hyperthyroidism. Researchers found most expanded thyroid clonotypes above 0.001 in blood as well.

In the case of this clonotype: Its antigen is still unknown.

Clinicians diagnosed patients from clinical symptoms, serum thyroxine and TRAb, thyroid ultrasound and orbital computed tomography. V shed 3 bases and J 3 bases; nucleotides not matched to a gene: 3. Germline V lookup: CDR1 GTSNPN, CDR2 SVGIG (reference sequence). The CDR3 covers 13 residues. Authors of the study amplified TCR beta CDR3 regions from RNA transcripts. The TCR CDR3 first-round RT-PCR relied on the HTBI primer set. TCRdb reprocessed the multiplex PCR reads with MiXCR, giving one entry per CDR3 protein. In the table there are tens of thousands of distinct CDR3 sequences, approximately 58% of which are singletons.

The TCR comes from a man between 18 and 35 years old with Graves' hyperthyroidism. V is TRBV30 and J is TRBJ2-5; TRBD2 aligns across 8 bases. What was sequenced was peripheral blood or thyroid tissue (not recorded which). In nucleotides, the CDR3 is TGTGCCTGGAGCGGGACTAGGGAAGAGACCCAGTACTTC. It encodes CAWSGTREETQYF.